Presented here are 19 T cell receptor beta chains from one specimen sequenced in a study of cytomegalovirus exposure and HLA in healthy donors. Primers for the PCR totalled 60 Vbeta and 13 Jbeta. TCRdb's table, derived via immunoSEQ multiplex PCR, lists solely in-frame clones and lacks some. The sample shows around 130,000 clones, roughly 86% of them seen only once. Sequencing was performed on PBMCs. These receptor sequences come from a woman aged 35 to 49 in good health and CMV-seronegative.

The V call is TRBV7-2, the J call TRBJ2-5, with 8 bases matching TRBD2. Germline CDR1 and CDR2: SGHTA and FQGNSA. The CDR3 covers 14 residues. J lost 3 bases, V lost 5 bases, and 5 bases had no gene match. CDR3 protein: CASSAGLAEETQYF. The CDR3 DNA reads as TGTGCCAGCAGCGCCGGACTAGCCGAAGAGACCCAGTACTTC.

This clone has just a few counts. This same CDR3 is encoded by further DNA sequences in the sample. V and J are TRBV28 and TRBJ2-7; no firm D call. V dropped 5 bases and J dropped 3 bases, with 5 bases sitting between them. Germline CDR1 MDHEN, CDR2 SYDVKM. The length of the CDR3 is 11 residues. This CDR3 is CASSSLYEQYF. As DNA, the CDR3 is TGTGCCAGCAGTAGCCTCTACGAGCAGTACTTC.

V is TRBV6-1 and J is TRBJ2-1; 16 bases map to TRBD2. Germline V gene sequence: CDR1 MNHNS, CDR2 SASEGT. Trimming took 7 bases from V and 9 from J; bases not matched to a gene: 6. The length of the CDR3 is 15 residues. For the CDR3, the DNA is TGTGCCAGCACGGGACTAGCGGGAGGGAACGGTGAGCAGTTCTTC. This translates into CASTGLAGGNGEQFF.

The chain carries TRBV11-2 and TRBJ1-4; D is unresolved. Germline-derived CDR1 and CDR2 are SGHAT and FQNNGV. The CDR3 runs 13 residues. Trimming left V 3 bases short and J 5 bases short, with 7 bases between. The CDR3 region is CASSFLGNEKLFF. The CDR3 bases are TGTGCCAGCAGCTTCCTAGGAAATGAAAAACTGTTTTTT.

The chain uses TRBV7-8 and TRBJ2-7, with TRBD1 identical over 10 bases. This CDR3 spans 18 amino acids. In germline, CDR1 is SGHVS, CDR2 FQNEAQ. V lost 1 base to trimming and J lost 2 bases; unmatched junction nucleotides: 11. CDR3 sequence: CASSLEVGQGSLTYEQYF. The CDR3 nucleotides are TGTGCCAGCAGCTTAGAGGTGGGACAGGGGTCCTTAACCTACGAGCAGTACTTC.

This chain connects TRBV6-5 to TRBJ2-7, with TRBD2 as a possible D gene (6 bases). CDR1 and CDR2 from the germline V gene are MNHEY and SVGAGI. The CDR3 runs to 16 residues. Trimming took 4 bases from V and 3 from J, leaving 19 bases between them. CDR3 residues: CASSSFRDSRYYEQYF. As DNA, the CDR3 is TGTGCCAGCAGTTCTTTCCGGGACTCCCGGTACTACGAGCAGTACTTC.

Comments on this clone: At one end the junction does not follow the germline gene, possibly because of a read error. The rearrangement links TRBV6-1 to TRBJ1-2; D not resolved. Germline V CDR1 and CDR2: MNHNS, SASEGT. The CDR3 runs 11 residues. CDR3 nucleotides: TGTGCCAGCAGTGAAATGGGCCCTCACTCCTTC. As protein: CASSEMGPHSF.

This clone was recorded once. The V gene is TRBV7-9, the J gene TRBJ2-7; D is perhaps TRBD2 (7 bases). V was trimmed by 5 bases and J by 2 bases, leaving 16 bases between them. The germline gives CDR1 SEHNR, CDR2 FQNEAQ (reference sequence). The length of the CDR3 is 15 residues. CDR3 nucleotides: TGTGCCAGCAGCCGGGGAGGGGGGGGCCCCTACGAGCAGTACTTC. It yields the protein CASSRGGGGPYEQYF. The full variable domain, rest sourced from reference TRBV7-9 and TRBJ2-7, is DTGVSQNPRHKITKRGQNVTFRCDPISEHNRLYWYRQTLGQGPEFLTYFQNEAQLEKSRLLSDRFSAERPKGSFSTLEIQRTEQGDSAMYLCASSRGGGGPYEQYFGPGTRLTVT.

This sequence joins TRBV4-1 and TRBJ2-3; TRBD1 matches at 9 bases. The germline V gene has CDR1 MGHRA and CDR2 YSYEKL. V shed 3 bases, J shed 0 bases, and the junction held 7 bases outside the gene matches. The CDR3 consists of 17 residues. The CDR3 DNA is TGCGCCAGCAGCCAGTTAGGACAGGGGACTAGCACAGATACGCAGTATTTT. Its protein product is CASSQLGQGTSTDTQYF.

The V call is TRBV9, the J call TRBJ2-7, with 10 nucleotides matching TRBD2. CDR1 SGDLS and CDR2 YYNGEE come from the germline V gene. The junction had 8 bases not matched to a gene; V was cut back by 2 bases and J by 6 bases. The CDR3 is 15 residues long. CDR3 in amino acids: CASSVEPGLASEQYF. In DNA, the CDR3 is TGTGCCAGCAGCGTGGAACCGGGACTAGCGAGCGAGCAGTACTTC.

The rearrangement uses TRBV5-6 and TRBJ2-4, with no clear D. CDR3 length: 13 residues. Germline assignment: CDR1 SGHDT and CDR2 YYEEEE. V was pared by 1 base and J by 6 bases, with 8 bases between. Written as DNA, the CDR3 is TGTGCCAGCAGCTTGCGAGGAGCAAACATTCAGTACTTC. It is translated as CASSLRGANIQYF.

This chain links TRBV13 with TRBJ2-1, with 9 bases fitting TRBD2. Trimming at V came to 5 bases and at J to 2 bases, leaving 10 bases not matched to a gene. The CDR3 is made up of 17 amino acids. From germline, CDR1 is PRHDT and CDR2 FYEKMQ (reference sequence). Here the CDR3 reads CASSPGEREVAYNEQFF. In nucleotides, the CDR3 is TGTGCCAGCAGCCCCGGAGAGCGGGAGGTCGCCTACAATGAGCAGTTCTTC.

The chain couples TRBV28 to TRBJ1-6, with TRBD1 as a possible D gene (5 bases). The CDR3 has 14 amino acids. The V gene's germline CDR1 is MDHEN and CDR2 SYDVKM. The V end lost 4 bases, the J end lost 10 bases, and 14 bases lay between the germline ends. CDR3 protein: CASSSGRDLSPLHF. The CDR3 DNA sequence: TGTGCCAGCAGTTCGGGCAGGGATTTATCACCCCTCCACTTT.

The V and J genes are TRBV5-1 and TRBJ1-1, with TRBD1 as a possible D gene (6 bases). The CDR3 covers 14 residues. Trimming pared 0 bases from V and 4 bases from J, leaving 10 bases between. CDR1 and CDR2 from the germline V gene are SGHRS and YFSETQ. This CDR3 is CASSLGGLGTEAFF. The CDR3 DNA follows: TGCGCCAGCAGCTTGGGGGGGCTAGGCACTGAAGCTTTCTTT.

The chain carries TRBV25-1 and TRBJ2-7; tentative D call: TRBD2 (6 bases). Per germline, CDR1 MGHDK and CDR2 SYGVNS. This CDR3 has 12 amino acids. V lost 4 bases, J lost 10 bases, and 14 bases lay in between. The CDR3 loop is CASSGRTTRQYF. In nucleotides, the CDR3 is TGTGCCAGCAGTGGCCGGACGACTAGACAGTACTTC.

V and J are TRBV28 and TRBJ1-4; TRBD1 matches 10 bases. The CDR3 runs to 15 residues. Trimming removed 5 bases from V and 10 bases from J; junction bases left unmatched: 10. The germline CDR1 and CDR2 sequences are MDHEN and SYDVKM. The CDR3 nucleotides are TGTGCCAGCAGTCCTATTCCACGGACAGGGGGAAAACTGTTTTTT. Translating gives CASSPIPRTGGKLFF.

This chain joins TRBV11-3 and TRBJ1-1, with TRBD1 matching 9 bases. CDR1 and CDR2 from the germline V gene are SGHNT and YENEEA. With V trimmed by 5 bases and J by 0 bases, 10 bases remained unmatched. This CDR3 has 17 amino acids. The chain's CDR3 is CASSLTGGSPMNTEAFF. The DNA of the CDR3 is TGTGCCAGCAGCCTGACAGGGGGAAGCCCGATGAACACTGAAGCTTTCTTT.

The chain couples TRBV5-5 to TRBJ2-2; D is unclear. The germline V gene encodes CDR1 SGHKS and CDR2 YYEKEE (reference sequence). V gave up 3 bases and J gave up 2 bases, with 2 bases separating them. The CDR3 sequence is 12 residues long. CDR3 bases: TGTGCCAGCAGCTCAAACACCGGGGAGCTGTTTTTT. This sequence encodes CASSSNTGELFF.

This clone was recorded once. The chain has TRBV5-1 and TRBJ2-3, with 9 bases that match TRBD2. CDR3 length: 15 residues. J lost 4 bases, V lost 2 bases, and 5 bases had no gene match. Germline CDR1 reads SGHRS; CDR2 reads YFSETQ. In DNA, the CDR3 is TGCGCCAGCAGCTTTAGCGGGAGTAGTGCAGATACGCAGTATTTT. Translation gives CASSFSGSSADTQYF.